This TCR beta chain came from a study of blood T cells in healthy people across ages. This CDR3 is built from 14 residues. Germline V lookup: CDR1 SSHAT, CDR2 FNYEAQ (reference sequence). Worth noting for this clonotype: A read error may produce the germline difference seen at one junction end.

With a J-beta primer mix and a sample-barcoded 5' primer, a second PCR ran roughly 7 to 11 cycles. TCRdb passed the 5' RACE reads through MiXCR, listing each CDR3 protein once. The repertoire includes about 1.5 million distinct CDR3 sequences, roughly 40% of them detected once, and 7.9% sits in the top ten. The TCR comes from a woman under 30 in good health. Sequencing was done on a sample of blood. The chain carries TRBV7-7 and TRBJ2-4; D is perhaps TRBD1 or TRBD2 (5 bases each). The DNA end is more similar to TRBJ2-5, so the J call may be wrong. The CDR3 is CASSSGTPVGTQYF. The CDR3 DNA reads as TGTGCTAGCAGCTCCGGGACGCCCGTCGGGACCCAGTACTTC.